The rows below give T cell receptor beta chains drawn from one sample of a study of cytotoxic CD8 clonotypes in ibrutinib-treated CLL. The table came from immunoSEQ multiplex PCR; TCRdb's copy has only in-frame clones and leaves some out. The sample lists approximately 84,000 clones; about 85% were seen once. The specimen comprised PBMCs, sampled after 12 months of ibrutinib treatment. The receptors originated from a human donor with chronic lymphocytic leukemia. The CDR3 runs from the conserved cysteine through the conserved F or W. A D gene is named only where the DNA matches it firmly. For some rows the clone size is stated as once, few or many, or as a class when expanded; others skip it.

V	J	D	size	DNA	CDR3
TRBV28	TRBJ2-3	NA	NA	TGTGCCAGCAGACAAGGGGGGGCCTGGGGAGATACGCAGTATTTT	CASRQGGAWGDTQYF
TRBV6-1	TRBJ1-6	TRBD1	few	TGTGCCACCCTCGCCGACAGGGTAGATTCACCCCTCCACTTT	CATLADRVDSPLHF
TRBV14	TRBJ2-7	TRBD2	NA	TGTGCCAGCAGGTCCAGCGGGGACGAGCAGTACTTC	CASRSSGDEQYF
TRBV7-9	TRBJ1-2	NA	NA	TGTGCCAGCAGGGGGGAAGACTATGGCTACACCTTC	CASRGEDYGYTF
TRBV11-2	TRBJ1-5	NA	NA	TGTGCCAGCAGCTTCGGGGGCAATCAGCCCCAGCATTTT	CASSFGGNQPQHF
TRBV11-3	TRBJ2-1	TRBD1	NA	TGTGCCAGCAGCCCACCGGGACAGGGGGACAATGAGCAGTTCTTC	CASSPPGQGDNEQFF
TRBV28	TRBJ1-5	TRBD1	NA	TGTGCCAGCAGTTTATTTTCCCCCGGGGGGACAGGTAGCAATCAGCCCCAGCATTTT	CASSLFSPGGTGSNQPQHF
TRBV6-1	TRBJ2-7	NA	NA	TGTGCCAGCAGAACCAGAAGGGAGCAGTACTTC	CASRTRREQYF
TRBV19	TRBJ2-1	TRBD1	NA	TGTGCCAGTAGTACGACAGGGGGAGCCTACAATGAGCAGTTCTTC	CASSTTGGAYNEQFF
TRBV15	TRBJ2-1	TRBD1	NA	TGTGCCACAAGCGAGACGACAGGGGTCCCCCACAATGAGCAGTTCTTC	CATSETTGVPHNEQFF
TRBV6-5	TRBJ2-7	NA	NA	TGTGCCAGCAGTTACGCCGAGACTGGGGACTACGAGCAGTACTTC	CASSYAETGDYEQYF
TRBV7-9	TRBJ2-1	TRBD2	NA	TGTGCCAGCAGCTTAGGGGGACTAGCGGGAGGGCCGGATGAGCAGTTCTTC	CASSLGGLAGGPDEQFF
TRBV5-4	TRBJ1-3	NA	NA	TGTGCCAGCAGCTTGTCCAACTCTGGAAACACCATATATTTT	CASSLSNSGNTIYF
TRBV6-5	TRBJ2-7	NA	NA	TGTGCCAGCGGAACCGCCGGGGAGCAGTACTTC	CASGTAGEQYF
TRBV6-1	TRBJ1-3	NA	NA	TGTGCCAGCAGGAAAGGGGACTCTGGAAACACCATATATTTT	CASRKGDSGNTIYF
TRBV5-1	TRBJ2-7	NA	NA	TGCGCCAGCAGGGGAACCTACTACGAGCAGTACTTC	CASRGTYYEQYF
TRBV18	TRBJ1-1	TRBD1	NA	TGTGCCAGCACCAGACAGGGGTTCACTGAAGCTTTCTTT	CASTRQGFTEAFF
TRBV27	TRBJ2-3	NA	NA	TGTGCCAGCAGTTTCCCCCGAGGGGGGACGCAGTATTTT	CASSFPRGGTQYF
TRBV14	TRBJ1-1	NA	NA	TGTGCCAGCAGCCAAGGTCCCGGTTACATGAACACTGAAGCTTTCTTT	CASSQGPGYMNTEAFF
TRBV5-1	TRBJ2-3	NA	NA	TGCGCCAGCAGCTTGTCGGAACCCCGGGGGGATACGCAGTATTTT	CASSLSEPRGDTQYF